This TCR beta chain was retrieved from a study of blood T cell repertoires in COVID-19. Turning to the study itself: Material from acute and convalescent COVID-19 was sourced from the United States, Italy and Spain. PBMCs, B-cell-depleted T cells, or T cells were the source of the cDNA or gDNA that made up the material.

Study processing details: From reference gene primer amplification, estimates of nucleated cell counts were derived. The protocol was immunoSEQ multiplex PCR, while the TCRdb copy is restricted to in-frame clones and leaves out a portion. V, J and clone size are taken as reported in that table, and D and trimming were inferred from the DNA itself. The table has some 42,000 clones, roughly 89% seen once. This sequence was found in a human donor in a cohort sampled during active COVID-19. The specimen was peripheral blood.

The CDR3 protein is CASSDTGTSGSRVRGTDTQYF. CDR3 nucleotide sequence: TGTGCCAGCAGTGACACCGGGACTAGCGGGAGCAGGGTTCGGGGCACAGATACGCAGTATTTT. The chain links TRBV6-4 to TRBJ2-3, with 14 bases matching TRBD2. The trim removed 2 bases at V and 1 base at J, leaving 14 bases unmatched. CDR3 size: 21 residues. Germline V gene data show CDR1 as MRHNA and CDR2 as SNTAGT.